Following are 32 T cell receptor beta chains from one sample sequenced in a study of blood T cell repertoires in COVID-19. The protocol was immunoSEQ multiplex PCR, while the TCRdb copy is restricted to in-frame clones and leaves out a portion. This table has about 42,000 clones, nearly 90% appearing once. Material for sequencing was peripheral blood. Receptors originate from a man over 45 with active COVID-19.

CDR3 region: CASTWTGENSPLHF. Written as DNA, the CDR3 is TGTGCCAGCACATGGACAGGCGAAAATTCACCCCTCCACTTT. The V and J genes are TRBV6-5 and TRBJ1-6, with 7 bases aligning to TRBD1. Germline assignment: CDR1 MNHEY and CDR2 SVGAGI. V lost 7 bases to trimming and J lost 7 bases; unmatched junction nucleotides: 7. CDR3 size: 14 residues.

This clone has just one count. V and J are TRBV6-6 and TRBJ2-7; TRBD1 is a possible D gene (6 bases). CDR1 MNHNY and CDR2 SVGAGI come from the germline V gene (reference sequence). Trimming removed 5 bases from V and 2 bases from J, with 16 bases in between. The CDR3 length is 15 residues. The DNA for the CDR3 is TGTGCCAGCAGTACCTCCGAGACAGGAACCTACGAGCAGTACTTC. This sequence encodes CASSTSETGTYEQYF.

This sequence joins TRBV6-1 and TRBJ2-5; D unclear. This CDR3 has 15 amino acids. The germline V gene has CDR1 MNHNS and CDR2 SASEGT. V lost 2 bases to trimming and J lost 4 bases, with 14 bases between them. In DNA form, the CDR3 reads TGTGCCAGCAGTGAAAATCGAGGTCGGAGAGAGACCCAGTACTTC. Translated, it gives CASSENRGRRETQYF.

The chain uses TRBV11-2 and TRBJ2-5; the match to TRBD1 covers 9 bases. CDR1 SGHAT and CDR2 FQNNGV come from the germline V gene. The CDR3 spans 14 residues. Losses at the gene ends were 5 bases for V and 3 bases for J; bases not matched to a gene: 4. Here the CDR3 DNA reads TGTGCCAGCAGCACGGGACAGGGAAAAGAGACCCAGTACTTC. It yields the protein CASSTGQGKETQYF.

The CDR3 sequence is CASRETDNIHNEQFF. DNA of the CDR3: TGTGCCAGCAGGGAGACAGACAACATCCACAATGAGCAGTTCTTC. The chain links TRBV3-1 (or the pseudogene TRBV3-2) to TRBJ2-1; tentative D call: TRBD1 (5 bases). Germline values: CDR1 LGHDT, CDR2 YNNKEL (reference sequence). Trimming removed 6 bases from V and 5 bases from J, with 17 bases in between. The CDR3 totals 15 residues.

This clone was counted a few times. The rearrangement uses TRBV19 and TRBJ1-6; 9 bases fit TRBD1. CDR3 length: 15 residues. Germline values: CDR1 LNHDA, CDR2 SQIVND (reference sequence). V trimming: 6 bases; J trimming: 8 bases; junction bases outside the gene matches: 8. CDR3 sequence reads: CASRQQGASYSPLHF. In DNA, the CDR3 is TGTGCCAGTAGACAACAGGGGGCGAGTTATTCACCCCTCCACTTT.

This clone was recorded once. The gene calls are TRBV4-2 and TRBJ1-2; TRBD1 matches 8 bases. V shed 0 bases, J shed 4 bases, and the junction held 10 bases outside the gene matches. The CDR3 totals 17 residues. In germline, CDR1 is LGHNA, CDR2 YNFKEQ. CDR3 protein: CASSQEGGQGARYGYTF. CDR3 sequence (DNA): TGTGCCAGCAGCCAAGAAGGGGGGCAGGGGGCCCGCTATGGCTACACCTTC.

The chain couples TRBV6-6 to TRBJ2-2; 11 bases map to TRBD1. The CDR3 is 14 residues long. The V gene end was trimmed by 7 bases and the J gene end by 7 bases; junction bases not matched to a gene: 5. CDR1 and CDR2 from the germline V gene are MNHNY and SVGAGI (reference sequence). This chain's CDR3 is CASMWDRGYGELFF. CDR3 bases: TGTGCCAGCATGTGGGACAGGGGGTACGGGGAGCTGTTTTTT.

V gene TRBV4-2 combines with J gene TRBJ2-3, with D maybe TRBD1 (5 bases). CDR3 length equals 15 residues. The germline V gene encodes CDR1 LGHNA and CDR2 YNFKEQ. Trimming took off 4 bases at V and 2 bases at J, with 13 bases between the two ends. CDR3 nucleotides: TGTGCCAGCAGCCCCCACAGACAGACCACAGATACGCAGTATTTT. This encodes CASSPHRQTTDTQYF.

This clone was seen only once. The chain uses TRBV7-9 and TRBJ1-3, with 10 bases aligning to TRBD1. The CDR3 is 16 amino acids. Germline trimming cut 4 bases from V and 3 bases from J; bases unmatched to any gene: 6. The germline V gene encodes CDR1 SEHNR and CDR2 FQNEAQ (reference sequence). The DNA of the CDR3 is TGTGCCAGCAGCTCCGGGACAGGGGAAGGTGGAAACACCATATATTTT. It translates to CASSSGTGEGGNTIYF.

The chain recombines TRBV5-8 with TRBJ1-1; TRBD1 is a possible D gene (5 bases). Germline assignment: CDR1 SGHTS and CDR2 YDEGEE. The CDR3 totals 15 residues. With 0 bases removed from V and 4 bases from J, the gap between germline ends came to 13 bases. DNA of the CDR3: TGTGCCAGCAGCTTGGATCTTTTTCAGGGCACTGAAGCTTTCTTT. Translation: CASSLDLFQGTEAFF.

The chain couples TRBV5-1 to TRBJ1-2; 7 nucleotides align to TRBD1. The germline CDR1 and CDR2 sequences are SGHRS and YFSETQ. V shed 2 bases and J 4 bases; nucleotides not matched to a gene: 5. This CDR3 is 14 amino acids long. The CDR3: CASSLGDRFYGYTF. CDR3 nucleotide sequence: TGCGCCAGCAGCTTAGGGGACAGATTCTATGGCTACACCTTC.

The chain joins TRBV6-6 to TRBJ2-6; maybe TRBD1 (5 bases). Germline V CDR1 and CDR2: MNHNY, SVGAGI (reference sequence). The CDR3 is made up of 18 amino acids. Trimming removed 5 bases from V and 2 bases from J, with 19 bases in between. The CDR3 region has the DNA TGTGCCAGCAGTCCTATCAGGGTTGGCTCCCCTGGGGCCAACGTCCTGACTTTC. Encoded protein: CASSPIRVGSPGANVLTF.

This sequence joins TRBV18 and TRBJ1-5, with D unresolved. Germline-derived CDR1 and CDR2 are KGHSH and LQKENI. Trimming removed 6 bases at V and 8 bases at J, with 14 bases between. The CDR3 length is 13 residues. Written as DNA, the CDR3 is TGTGCCAGCTCCCCTGATTCGGGGAAGCCCCAGCATTTT. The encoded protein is CASSPDSGKPQHF.

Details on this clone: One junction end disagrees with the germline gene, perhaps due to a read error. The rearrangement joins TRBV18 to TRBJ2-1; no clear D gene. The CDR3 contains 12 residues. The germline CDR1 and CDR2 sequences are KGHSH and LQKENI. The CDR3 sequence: CASSPNLNVVLF. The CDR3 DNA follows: TGTGCCAGCTCACCGAACTTGAACGTGGTGCTCTTC.

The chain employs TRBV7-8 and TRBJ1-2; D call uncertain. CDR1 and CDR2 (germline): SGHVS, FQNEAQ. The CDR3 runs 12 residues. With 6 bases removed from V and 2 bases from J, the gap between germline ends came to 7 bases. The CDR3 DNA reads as TGTGCCAGCAGTTTCTACAACTATGGCTACACCTTC. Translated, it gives CASSFYNYGYTF.

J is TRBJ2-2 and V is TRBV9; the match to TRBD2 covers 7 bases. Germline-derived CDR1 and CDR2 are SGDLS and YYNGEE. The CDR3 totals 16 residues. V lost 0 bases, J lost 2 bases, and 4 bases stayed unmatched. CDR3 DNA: TGTGCCAGCAGCGTAGCTCTAGCGGTAAACACCGGGGAGCTGTTTTTT. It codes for CASSVALAVNTGELFF. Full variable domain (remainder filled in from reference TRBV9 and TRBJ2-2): DSGVTQTPKHLITATGQRVTLRCSPRSGDLSVYWYQQSLDQGLQFLIQYYNGEERAKGNILERFSAQQFPDLHSELNLSSLELGDSALYFCASSVALAVNTGELFFGEGSRLTVL.

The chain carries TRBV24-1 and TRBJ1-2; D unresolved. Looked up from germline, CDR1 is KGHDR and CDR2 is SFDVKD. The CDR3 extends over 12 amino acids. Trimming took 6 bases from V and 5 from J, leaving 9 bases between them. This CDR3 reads CATSNTAYGYTF. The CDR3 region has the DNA TGTGCCACCAGTAATACAGCATATGGCTACACCTTC.

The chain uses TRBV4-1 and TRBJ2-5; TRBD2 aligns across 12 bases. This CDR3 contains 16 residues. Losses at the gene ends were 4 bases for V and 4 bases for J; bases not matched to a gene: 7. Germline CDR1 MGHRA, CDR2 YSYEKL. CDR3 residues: CASSRETSGGRETQYF. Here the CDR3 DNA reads TGCGCCAGCAGCCGGGAAACTAGCGGGGGGCGAGAGACCCAGTACTTC.

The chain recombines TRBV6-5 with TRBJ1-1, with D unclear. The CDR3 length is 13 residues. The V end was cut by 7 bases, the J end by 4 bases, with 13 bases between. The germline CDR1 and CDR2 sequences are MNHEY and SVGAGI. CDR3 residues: CASNLKWATEAFF. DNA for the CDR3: TGTGCCAGCAATCTCAAGTGGGCCACTGAAGCTTTCTTT.

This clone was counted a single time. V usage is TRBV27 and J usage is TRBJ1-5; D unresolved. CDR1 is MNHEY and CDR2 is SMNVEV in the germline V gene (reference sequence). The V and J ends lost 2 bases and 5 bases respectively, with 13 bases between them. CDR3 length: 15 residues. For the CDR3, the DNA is TGTGCCAGCAGTTTAGTAGGTAATCAGGATCAGCCCCAGCATTTT. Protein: CASSLVGNQDQPQHF.

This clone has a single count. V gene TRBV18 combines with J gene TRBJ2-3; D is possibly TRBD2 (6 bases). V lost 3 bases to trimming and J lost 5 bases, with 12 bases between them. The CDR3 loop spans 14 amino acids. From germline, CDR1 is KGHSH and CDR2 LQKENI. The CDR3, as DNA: TGTGCCAGCTCACCGATCGGGCGGGGAGATACGCAGTATTTT. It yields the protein CASSPIGRGDTQYF.

In DNA form, the CDR3 reads TGTGCCAGCAGCACCCCTAGCGGCTTGACCTACAATGAGCAGTTCTTC. This gives the protein CASSTPSGLTYNEQFF. This chain connects TRBV13 to TRBJ2-1; 7 bases fit TRBD2. Trimming removed 5 bases from V and 2 bases from J; junction bases left unmatched: 9. Germline CDR1 reads PRHDT; CDR2 reads FYEKMQ (reference sequence). This CDR3 contains 16 residues.

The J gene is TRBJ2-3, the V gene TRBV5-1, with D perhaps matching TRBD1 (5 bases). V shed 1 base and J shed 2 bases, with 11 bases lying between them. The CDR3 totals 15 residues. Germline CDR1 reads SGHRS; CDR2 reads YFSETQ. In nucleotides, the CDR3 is TGCGCCAGCAGCTTGTGGGGCGGAGACACAGATACGCAGTATTTT. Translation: CASSLWGGDTDTQYF.

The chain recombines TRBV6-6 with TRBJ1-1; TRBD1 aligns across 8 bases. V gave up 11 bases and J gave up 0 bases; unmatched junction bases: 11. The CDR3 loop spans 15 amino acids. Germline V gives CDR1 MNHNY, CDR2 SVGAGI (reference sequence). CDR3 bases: TGTGCCGGGACGGGACAGGTTGGAGTGAACACTGAAGCTTTCTTT. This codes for CAGTGQVGVNTEAFF.

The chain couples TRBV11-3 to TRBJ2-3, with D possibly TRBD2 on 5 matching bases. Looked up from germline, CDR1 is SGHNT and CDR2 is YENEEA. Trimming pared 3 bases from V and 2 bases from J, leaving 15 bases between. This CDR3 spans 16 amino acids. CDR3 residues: CASSFVWRALTDTQYF. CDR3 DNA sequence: TGTGCCAGCAGCTTCGTTTGGCGGGCCCTCACAGATACGCAGTATTTT.

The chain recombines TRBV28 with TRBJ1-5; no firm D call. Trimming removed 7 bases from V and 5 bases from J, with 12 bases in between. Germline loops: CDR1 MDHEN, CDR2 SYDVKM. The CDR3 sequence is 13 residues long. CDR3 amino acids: CASNGPVHQPQHF. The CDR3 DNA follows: TGTGCCAGCAACGGTCCGGTACATCAGCCCCAGCATTTT.

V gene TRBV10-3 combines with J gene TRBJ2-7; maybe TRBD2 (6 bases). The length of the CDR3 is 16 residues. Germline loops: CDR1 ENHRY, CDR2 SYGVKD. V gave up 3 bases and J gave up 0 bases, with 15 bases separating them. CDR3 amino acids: CAISETTGVNSYEQYF. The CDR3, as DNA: TGTGCCATCAGTGAAACCACGGGGGTAAACTCCTACGAGCAGTACTTC.

The CDR3 nucleotides are TGTGCCAGTAGCCCCTGGGGACAGGGAATCTCCTACGAGCAGTACTTC. This translates into CASSPWGQGISYEQYF. The chain employs TRBV19 and TRBJ2-7, with 9 bases identical to TRBD1. Germline loops: CDR1 LNHDA, CDR2 SQIVND (reference sequence). The CDR3 length is 16 residues. Germline trimming cut 6 bases from V and 0 bases from J; bases unmatched to any gene: 9.

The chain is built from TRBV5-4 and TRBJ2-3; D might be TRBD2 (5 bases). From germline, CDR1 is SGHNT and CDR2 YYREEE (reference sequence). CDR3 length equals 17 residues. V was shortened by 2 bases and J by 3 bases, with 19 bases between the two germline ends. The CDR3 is CASSFNRRRGKTDTQYF. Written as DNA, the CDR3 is TGTGCCAGCAGCTTCAACCGTCGTCGGGGAAAGACAGATACGCAGTATTTT.

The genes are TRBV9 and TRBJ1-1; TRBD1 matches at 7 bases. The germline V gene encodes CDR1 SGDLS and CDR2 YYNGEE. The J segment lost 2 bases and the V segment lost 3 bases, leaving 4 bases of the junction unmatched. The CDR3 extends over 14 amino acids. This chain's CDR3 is CASSATGTNTEAFF. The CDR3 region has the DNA TGTGCCAGCAGCGCGACAGGGACTAACACTGAAGCTTTCTTT.

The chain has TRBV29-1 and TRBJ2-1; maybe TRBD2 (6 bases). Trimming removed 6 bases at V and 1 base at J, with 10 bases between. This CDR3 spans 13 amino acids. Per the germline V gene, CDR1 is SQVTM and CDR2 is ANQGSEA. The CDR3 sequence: CSVGTSSYNEQFF. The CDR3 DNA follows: TGCAGCGTAGGGACTTCGTCCTACAATGAGCAGTTCTTC.